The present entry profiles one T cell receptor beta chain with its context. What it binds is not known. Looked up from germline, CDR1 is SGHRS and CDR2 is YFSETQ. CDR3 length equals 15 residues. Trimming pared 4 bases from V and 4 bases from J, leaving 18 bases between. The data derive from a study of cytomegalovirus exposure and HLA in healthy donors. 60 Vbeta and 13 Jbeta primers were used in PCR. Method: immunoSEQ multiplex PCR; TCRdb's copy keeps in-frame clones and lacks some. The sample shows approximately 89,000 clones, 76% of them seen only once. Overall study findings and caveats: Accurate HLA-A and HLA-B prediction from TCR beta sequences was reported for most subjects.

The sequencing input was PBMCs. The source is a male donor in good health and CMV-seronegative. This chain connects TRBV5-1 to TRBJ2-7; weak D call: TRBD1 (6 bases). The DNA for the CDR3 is TGCGCCAGCAGCACTGCGTCCGGGACAACATACGAGCAGTACTTC. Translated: CASSTASGTTYEQYF.